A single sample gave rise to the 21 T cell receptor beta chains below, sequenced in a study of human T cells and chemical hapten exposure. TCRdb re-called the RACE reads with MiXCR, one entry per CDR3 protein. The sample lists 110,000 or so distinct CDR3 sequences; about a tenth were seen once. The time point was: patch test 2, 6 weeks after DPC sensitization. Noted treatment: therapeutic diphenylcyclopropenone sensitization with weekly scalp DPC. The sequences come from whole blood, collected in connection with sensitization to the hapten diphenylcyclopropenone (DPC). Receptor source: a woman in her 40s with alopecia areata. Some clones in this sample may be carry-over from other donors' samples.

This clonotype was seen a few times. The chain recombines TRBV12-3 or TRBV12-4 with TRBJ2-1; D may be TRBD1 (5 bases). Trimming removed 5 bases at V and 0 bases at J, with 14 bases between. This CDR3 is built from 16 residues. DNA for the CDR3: TGTGCCAGCAGTCCACCCCCAGGGTTCTCCTACAATGAGCAGTTCTTC. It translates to CASSPPPGFSYNEQFF.

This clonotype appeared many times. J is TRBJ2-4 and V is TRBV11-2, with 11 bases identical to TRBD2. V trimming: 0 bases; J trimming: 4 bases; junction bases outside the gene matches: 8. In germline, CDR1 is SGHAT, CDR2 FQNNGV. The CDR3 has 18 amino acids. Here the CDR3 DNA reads TGTGCCAGCAGCTTAGACGCACTAGCGGGGGTAGCAAAAAACATTCAGTACTTC. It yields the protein CASSLDALAGVAKNIQYF.

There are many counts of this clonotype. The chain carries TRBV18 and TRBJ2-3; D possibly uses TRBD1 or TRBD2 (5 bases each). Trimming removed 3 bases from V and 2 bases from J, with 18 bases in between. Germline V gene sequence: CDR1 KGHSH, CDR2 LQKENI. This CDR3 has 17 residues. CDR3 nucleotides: TGTGCCAGCTCACCGGATTGGGGGAGCGGCCCCACAGATACGCAGTATTTT. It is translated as CASSPDWGSGPTDTQYF.

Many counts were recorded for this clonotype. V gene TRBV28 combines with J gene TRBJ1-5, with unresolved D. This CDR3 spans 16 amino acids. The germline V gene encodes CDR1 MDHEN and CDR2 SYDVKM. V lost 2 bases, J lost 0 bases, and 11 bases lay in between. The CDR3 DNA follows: TGTGCCAGCAGTTTAGTGTCTGGAGCTAGCAATCAGCCCCAGCATTTT. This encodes CASSLVSGASNQPQHF.

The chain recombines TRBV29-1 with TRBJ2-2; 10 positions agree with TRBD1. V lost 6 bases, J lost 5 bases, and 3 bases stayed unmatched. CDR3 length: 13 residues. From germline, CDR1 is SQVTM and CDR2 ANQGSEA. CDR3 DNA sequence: TGCAGCGTCGACAGGGGGCGGACCGGGGAGCTGTTTTTT. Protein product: CSVDRGRTGELFF.

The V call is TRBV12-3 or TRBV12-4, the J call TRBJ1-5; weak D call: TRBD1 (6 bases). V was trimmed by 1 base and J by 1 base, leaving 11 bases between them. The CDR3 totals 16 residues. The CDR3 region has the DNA TGTGCCAGCAGTTTAGGTACAGGGTGGAGCAATCAGCCCCAGCATTTT. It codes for CASSLGTGWSNQPQHF.

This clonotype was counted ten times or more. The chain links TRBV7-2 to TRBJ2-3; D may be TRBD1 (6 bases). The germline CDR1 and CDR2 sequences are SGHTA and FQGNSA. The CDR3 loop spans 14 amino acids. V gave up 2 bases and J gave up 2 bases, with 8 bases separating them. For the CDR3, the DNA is TGTGCCAGCAGCTTACGACAGGTCACAGATACGCAGTATTTT. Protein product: CASSLRQVTDTQYF.

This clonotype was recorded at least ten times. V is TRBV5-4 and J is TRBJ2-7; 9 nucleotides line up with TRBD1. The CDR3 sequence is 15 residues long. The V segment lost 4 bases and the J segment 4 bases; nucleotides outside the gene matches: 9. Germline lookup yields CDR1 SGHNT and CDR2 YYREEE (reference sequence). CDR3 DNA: TGTGCCAGCAGCCTACCGGGACAGGGACTTTACGAGCAGTACTTC. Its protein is CASSLPGQGLYEQYF.

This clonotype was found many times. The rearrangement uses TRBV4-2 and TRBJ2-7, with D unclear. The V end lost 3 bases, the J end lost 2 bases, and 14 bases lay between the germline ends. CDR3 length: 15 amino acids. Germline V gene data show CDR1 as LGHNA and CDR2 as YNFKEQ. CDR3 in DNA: TGTGCCAGCAGCCAGCAAACAGATAGTCCCTACGAGCAGTACTTC. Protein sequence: CASSQQTDSPYEQYF.

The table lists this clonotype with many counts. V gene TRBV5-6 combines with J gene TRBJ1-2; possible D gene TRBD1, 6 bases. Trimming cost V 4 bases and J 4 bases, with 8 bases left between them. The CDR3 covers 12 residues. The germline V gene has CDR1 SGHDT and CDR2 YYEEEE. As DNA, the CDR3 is TGTGCCAGCAGCCCGGACAGCTATGGCTACACCTTC. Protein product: CASSPDSYGYTF.

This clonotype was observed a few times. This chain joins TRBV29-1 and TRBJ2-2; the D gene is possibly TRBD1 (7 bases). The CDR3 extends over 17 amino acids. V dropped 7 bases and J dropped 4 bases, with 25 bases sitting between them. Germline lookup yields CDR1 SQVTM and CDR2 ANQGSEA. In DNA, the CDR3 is TGCAGCGCCCAGACCGGTGCAGGGGGACTTCTCACCGGGGAGCTGTTTTTT. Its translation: CSAQTGAGGLLTGELFF.

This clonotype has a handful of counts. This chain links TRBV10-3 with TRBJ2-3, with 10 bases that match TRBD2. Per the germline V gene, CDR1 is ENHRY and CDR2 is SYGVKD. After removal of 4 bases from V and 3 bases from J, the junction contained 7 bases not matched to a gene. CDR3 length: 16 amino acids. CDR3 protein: CAISGPAGGRTDTQYF. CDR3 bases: TGTGCCATCAGTGGCCCAGCGGGGGGGCGGACAGATACGCAGTATTTT.

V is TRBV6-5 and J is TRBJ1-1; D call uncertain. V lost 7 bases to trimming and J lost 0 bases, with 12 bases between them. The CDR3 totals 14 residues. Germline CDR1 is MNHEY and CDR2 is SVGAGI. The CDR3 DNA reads TGTGCCAGCACCCCAGTTCGTATGAACACTGAAGCTTTCTTT. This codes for CASTPVRMNTEAFF.

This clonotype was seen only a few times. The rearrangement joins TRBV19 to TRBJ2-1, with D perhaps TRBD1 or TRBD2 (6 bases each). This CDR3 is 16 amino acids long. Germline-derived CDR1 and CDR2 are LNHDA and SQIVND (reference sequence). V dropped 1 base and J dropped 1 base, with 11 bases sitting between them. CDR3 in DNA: TGTGCCAGTAGTATAGTAGGGGGGACATCCTACAATGAGCAGTTCTTC. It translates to CASSIVGGTSYNEQFF.

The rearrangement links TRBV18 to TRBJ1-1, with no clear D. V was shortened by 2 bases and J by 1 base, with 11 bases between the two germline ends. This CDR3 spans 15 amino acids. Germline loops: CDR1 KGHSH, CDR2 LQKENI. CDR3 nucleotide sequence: TGTGCCAGCTCACCATTTCGGGTGGCGAACACTGAAGCTTTCTTT. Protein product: CASSPFRVANTEAFF.

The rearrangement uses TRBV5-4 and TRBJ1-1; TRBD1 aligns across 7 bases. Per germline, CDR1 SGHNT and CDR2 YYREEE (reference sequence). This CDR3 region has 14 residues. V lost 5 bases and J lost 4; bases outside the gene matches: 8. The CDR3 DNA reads TGTGCCAGCAGAGGGCAGGGGGAAGGCACTGAAGCTTTCTTT. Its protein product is CASRGQGEGTEAFF.

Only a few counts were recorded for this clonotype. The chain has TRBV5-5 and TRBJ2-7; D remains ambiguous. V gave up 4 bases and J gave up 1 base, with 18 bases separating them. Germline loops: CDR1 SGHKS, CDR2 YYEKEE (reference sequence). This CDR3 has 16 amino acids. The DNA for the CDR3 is TGTGCCAGCAGCCCCGTGCTGTCGTTTGAGTCCTACGAGCAGTACTTC. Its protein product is CASSPVLSFESYEQYF.

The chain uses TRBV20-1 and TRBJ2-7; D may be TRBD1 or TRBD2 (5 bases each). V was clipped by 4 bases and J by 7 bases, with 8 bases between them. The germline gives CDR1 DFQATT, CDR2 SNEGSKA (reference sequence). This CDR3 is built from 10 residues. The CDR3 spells CSANEGEQYF. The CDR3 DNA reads TGCAGTGCTAATGAGGGGGAGCAGTACTTC.

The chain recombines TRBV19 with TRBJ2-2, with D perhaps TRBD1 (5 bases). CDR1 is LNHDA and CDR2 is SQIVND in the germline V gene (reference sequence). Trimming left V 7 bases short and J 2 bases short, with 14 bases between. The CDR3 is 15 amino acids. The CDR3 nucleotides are TGTGCCAGTACCCTGACAGTTAAAAACACCGGGGAGCTGTTTTTT. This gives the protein CASTLTVKNTGELFF.

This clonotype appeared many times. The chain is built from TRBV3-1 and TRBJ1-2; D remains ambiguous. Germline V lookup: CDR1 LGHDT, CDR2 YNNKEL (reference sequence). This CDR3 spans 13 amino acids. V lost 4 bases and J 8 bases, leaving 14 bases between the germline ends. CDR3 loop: CASSPDSRGGYTF. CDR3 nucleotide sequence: TGTGCCAGCAGCCCCGATTCGAGAGGGGGCTACACCTTC.

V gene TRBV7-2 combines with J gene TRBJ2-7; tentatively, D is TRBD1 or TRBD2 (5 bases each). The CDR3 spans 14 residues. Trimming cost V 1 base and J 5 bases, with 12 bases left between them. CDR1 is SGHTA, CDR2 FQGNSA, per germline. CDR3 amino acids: CTSSLEQGVDEQYF. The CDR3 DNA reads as TGTACCAGCAGCTTAGAGCAGGGAGTCGACGAGCAGTACTTC.